This T cell receptor (beta chain) stems from a study of control samples from healthy donors and cancer patients. The assay was immunoSEQ multiplex PCR, and TCRdb's table has in-frame clones only and misses some. This sample contains 150,000 to 200,000 clones. CDR3 length: 15 amino acids. The V and J ends lost 3 bases and 1 base, in that order; junction bases with no gene match: 4. The germline CDR1 and CDR2 sequences are MNHEY and SMNVEV (reference sequence). This TCR was recovered from a woman aged 30 to 39 in good health. This chain connects TRBV27 to TRBJ2-3, with 7 positions matching TRBD2. Sequenced sample: blood. CDR3 protein: CASSFRAGGTDTQYF. CDR3 bases: TGTGCCAGCAGTTTCAGGGCGGGGGGCACAGATACGCAGTATTTT.